This T cell receptor (beta chain) appears in the sequencing data of a study of cytomegalovirus exposure and HLA in healthy donors. Points from the study as a whole: With further analysis later on, most CMV-associated TCR beta chains appeared HLA-restricted. Per a prior analysis, the majority of TCR beta V segments were productive roughly 87% or roughly 30% of the time.

This CDR3 is 14 amino acids long. The V and J ends lost 5 bases and 8 bases, in that order; junction bases with no gene match: 6. Per the germline V gene, CDR1 is SEHNR and CDR2 is FQNEAQ (reference sequence). The PCR used 60 Vbeta and 13 Jbeta primers. The data were produced by immunoSEQ multiplex PCR, yet TCRdb's version contains in-frame clones alone and is incomplete. The sample table sets out about 140,000 clones. To note about this clone: The antigen is undetermined.

This receptor was obtained from a man aged 35 to 55 in good health and CMV-seronegative. The V and J genes are TRBV7-9 and TRBJ1-4; 9 nucleotides align to TRBD1. Sequencing was carried out using PBMCs. The CDR3 reads CASSQGQGGEKLFF. CDR3 nucleotides: TGTGCCAGCAGCCAGGGACAGGGCGGCGAAAAACTGTTTTTT. Full variable domain (remainder filled in from reference TRBV7-9 and TRBJ1-4): DTGVSQNPRHKITKRGQNVTFRCDPISEHNRLYWYRQTLGQGPEFLTYFQNEAQLEKSRLLSDRFSAERPKGSFSTLEIQRTEQGDSAMYLCASSQGQGGEKLFFGSGTQLSVL.